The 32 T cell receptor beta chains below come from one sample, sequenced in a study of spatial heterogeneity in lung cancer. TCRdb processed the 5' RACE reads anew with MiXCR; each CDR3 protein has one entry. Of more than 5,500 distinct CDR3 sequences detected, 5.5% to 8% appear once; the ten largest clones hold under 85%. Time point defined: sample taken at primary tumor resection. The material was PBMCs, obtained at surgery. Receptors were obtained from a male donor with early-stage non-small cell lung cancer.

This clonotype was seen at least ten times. The CDR3 sequence is CASSARGQNTGELFF. CDR3 sequence (DNA): TGCGCCAGCAGCGCCCGCGGACAGAACACCGGGGAGCTGTTTTTT. V gene TRBV5-1 combines with J gene TRBJ2-2, with D perhaps TRBD1 (5 bases). Between the trimmed V and J ends, which lost 4 bases and 1 base, there was a span of 11 bases. Germline V gene sequence: CDR1 SGHRS, CDR2 YFSETQ. The CDR3 is made up of 15 amino acids. Full variable domain (remainder filled in from reference TRBV5-1 and TRBJ2-2): KAGVTQTPRYLIKTRGQQVTLSCSPISGHRSVSWYQQTPGQGLQFLFEYFSETQRNKGNFPGRFSGRQFSNSRSEMNVSTLELGDSALYLCASSARGQNTGELFFGEGSRLTVL.

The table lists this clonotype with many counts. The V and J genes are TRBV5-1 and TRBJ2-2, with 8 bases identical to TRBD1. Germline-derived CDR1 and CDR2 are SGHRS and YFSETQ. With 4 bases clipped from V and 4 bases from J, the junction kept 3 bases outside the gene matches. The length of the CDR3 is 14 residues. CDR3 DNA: TGCGCCAGCAGCACGGGACAGGTCACCGGGGAGCTGTTTTTT. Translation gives CASSTGQVTGELFF. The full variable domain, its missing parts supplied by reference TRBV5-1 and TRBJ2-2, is KAGVTQTPRYLIKTRGQQVTLSCSPISGHRSVSWYQQTPGQGLQFLFEYFSETQRNKGNFPGRFSGRQFSNSRSEMNVSTLELGDSALYLCASSTGQVTGELFFGEGSRLTVL.

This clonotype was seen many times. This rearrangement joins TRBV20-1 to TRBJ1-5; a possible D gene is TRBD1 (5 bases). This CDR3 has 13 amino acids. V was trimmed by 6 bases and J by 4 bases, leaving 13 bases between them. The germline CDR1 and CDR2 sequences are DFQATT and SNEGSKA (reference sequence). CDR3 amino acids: CSAEDSLNQPQHF. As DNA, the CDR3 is TGCAGTGCCGAAGACAGTTTAAATCAGCCCCAGCATTTT.

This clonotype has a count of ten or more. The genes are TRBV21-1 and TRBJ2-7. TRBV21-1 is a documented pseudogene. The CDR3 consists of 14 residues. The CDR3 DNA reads TGTGCCAGCAGCAAAGAGAGTAGACCCTACGAGCAGTACGTC. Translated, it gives CASSKESRPYEQYV.

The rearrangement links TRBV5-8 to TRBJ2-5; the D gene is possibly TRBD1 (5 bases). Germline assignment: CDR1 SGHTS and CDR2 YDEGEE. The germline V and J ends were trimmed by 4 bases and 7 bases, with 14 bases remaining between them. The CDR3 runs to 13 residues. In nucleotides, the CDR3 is TGTGCCAGCAGCAGCTCAGGGTGGGCGACCCAGTACTTC. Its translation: CASSSSGWATQYF.

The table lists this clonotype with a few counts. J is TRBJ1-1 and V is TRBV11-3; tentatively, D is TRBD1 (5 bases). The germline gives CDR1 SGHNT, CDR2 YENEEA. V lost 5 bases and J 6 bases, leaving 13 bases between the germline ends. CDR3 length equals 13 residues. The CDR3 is CASSQGGWAEAFF. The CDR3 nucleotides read TGTGCCAGCAGCCAGGGAGGCTGGGCTGAAGCTTTCTTT.

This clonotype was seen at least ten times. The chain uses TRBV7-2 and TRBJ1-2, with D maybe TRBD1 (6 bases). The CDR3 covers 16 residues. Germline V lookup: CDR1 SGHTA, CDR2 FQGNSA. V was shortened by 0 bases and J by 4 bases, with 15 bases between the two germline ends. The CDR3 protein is CASSLATTGSLYGYTF. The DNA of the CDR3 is TGTGCCAGCAGCTTAGCAACGACAGGAAGCCTCTATGGCTACACCTTC.

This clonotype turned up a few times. This CDR3 reads CSAMGGNEKLFF. CDR3 DNA sequence: TGCAGTGCTATGGGGGGCAATGAAAAACTGTTTTTT. The chain uses TRBV20-1 and TRBJ1-4, with D tentatively TRBD1 (6 bases). Trimming took 4 bases from V and 5 from J, leaving 8 bases between them. Germline CDR1 DFQATT, CDR2 SNEGSKA (reference sequence). The CDR3 is made up of 12 amino acids.

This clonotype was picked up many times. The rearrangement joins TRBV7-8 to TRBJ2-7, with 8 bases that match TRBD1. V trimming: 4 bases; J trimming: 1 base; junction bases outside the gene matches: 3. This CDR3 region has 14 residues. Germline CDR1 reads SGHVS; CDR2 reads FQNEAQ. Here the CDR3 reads CASSWGQVSYEQYV. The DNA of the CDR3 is TGTGCCAGCAGCTGGGGACAGGTATCCTACGAGCAGTACGTC.

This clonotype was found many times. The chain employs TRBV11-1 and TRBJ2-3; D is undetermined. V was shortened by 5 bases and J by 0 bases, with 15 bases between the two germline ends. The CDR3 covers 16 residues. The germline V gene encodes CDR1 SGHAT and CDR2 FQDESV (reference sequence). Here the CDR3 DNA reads TGTGCCAGCAGCATAAGTCCCGACTTAAGCACAGATACGCAGTATTTT. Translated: CASSISPDLSTDTQYF.

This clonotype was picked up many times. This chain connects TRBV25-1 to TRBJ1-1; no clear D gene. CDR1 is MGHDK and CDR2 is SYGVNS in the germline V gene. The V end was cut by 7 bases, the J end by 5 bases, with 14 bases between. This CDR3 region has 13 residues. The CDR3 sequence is CASTGDMGTEAFF. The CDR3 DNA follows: TGTGCCAGCACCGGGGATATGGGTACTGAAGCTTTCTTT. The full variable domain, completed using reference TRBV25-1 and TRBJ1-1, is EADIYQTPRYLVIGTGKKITLECSQTMGHDKMYWYQQDPGMELHLIHYSYGVNSTEKGDLSSESTVSRIRTEHFPLTLESARPSHTSQYLCASTGDMGTEAFFGQGTRLTVV.

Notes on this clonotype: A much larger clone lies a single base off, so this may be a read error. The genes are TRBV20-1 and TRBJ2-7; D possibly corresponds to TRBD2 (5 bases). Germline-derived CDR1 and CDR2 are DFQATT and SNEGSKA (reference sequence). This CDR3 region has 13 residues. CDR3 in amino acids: CSRGARSSYEQHF. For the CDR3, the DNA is TGCTCCCGGGGTGCAAGGAGCTCCTACGAGCAGCACTTC.

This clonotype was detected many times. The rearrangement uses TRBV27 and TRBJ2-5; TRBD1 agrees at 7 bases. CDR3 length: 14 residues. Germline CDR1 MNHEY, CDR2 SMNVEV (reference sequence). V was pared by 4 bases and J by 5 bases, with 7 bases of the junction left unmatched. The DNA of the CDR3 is TGTGCCAGCAGTTCAACGACAGGGTACGAGACCCAGTACTTC. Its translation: CASSSTTGYETQYF.

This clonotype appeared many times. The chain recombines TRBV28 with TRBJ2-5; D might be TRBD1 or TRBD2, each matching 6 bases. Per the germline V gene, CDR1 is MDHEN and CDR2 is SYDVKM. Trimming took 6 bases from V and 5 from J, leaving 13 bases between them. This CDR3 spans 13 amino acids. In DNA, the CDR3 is TGTGCCAGCAGCCCAACAGGGAGGGAGACCCAGTACTTC. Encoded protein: CASSPTGRETQYF.

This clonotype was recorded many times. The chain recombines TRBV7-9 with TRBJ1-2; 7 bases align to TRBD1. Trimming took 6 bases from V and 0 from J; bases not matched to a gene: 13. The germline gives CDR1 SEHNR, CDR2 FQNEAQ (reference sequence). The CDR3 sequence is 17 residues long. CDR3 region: CASSRTGVSPPNYGYTF. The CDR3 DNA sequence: TGTGCCAGCAGTCGAACAGGGGTTTCACCACCTAACTATGGCTACACCTTC.

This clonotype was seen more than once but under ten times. CDR3 DNA sequence: TGTGCCAGCAGCTTCATTTCAACAGACCGGAGGGACACTGAAGCTTTCTTT. As protein: CASSFISTDRRDTEAFF. The V call is TRBV11-2, the J call TRBJ1-1; no definite D call. The V end was cut by 3 bases, the J end by 3 bases, with 20 bases between. The CDR3 length is 17 residues. CDR1 and CDR2 (germline): SGHAT, FQNNGV.

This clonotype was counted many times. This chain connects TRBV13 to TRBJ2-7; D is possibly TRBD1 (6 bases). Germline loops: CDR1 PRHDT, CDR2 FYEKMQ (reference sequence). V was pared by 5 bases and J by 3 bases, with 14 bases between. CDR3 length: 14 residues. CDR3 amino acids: CASSTSQGYYEQYF. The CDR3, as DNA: TGTGCCAGCAGCACCTCACAGGGTTACTACGAGCAGTACTTC.

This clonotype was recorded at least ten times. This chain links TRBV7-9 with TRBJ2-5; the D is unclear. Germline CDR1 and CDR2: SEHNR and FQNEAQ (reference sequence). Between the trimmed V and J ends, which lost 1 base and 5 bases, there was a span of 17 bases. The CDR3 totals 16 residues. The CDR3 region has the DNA TGTGCCAGCAGCTTAGTGACTTTCGGCCTGATGGAGACCCAGTACTTC. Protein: CASSLVTFGLMETQYF.

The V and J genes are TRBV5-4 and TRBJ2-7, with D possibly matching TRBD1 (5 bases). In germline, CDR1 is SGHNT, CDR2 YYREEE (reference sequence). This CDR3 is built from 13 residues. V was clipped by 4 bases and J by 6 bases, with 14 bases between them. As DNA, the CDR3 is TGTGCCAGCAGCCTCCGACAGACCCTCGAGCAGTACTTC. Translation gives CASSLRQTLEQYF.

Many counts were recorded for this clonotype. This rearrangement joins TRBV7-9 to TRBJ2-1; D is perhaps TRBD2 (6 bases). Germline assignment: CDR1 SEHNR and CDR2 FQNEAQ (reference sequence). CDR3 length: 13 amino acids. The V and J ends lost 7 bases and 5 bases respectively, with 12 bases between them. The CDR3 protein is CASTLTGDNEQFF. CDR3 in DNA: TGTGCCAGCACCCTTACGGGGGACAATGAGCAGTTCTTC.

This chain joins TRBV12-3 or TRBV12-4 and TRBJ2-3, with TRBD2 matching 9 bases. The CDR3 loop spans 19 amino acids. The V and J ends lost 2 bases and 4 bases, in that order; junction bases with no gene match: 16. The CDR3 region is CASSLHGSEAGGFADTQYF. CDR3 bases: TGTGCCAGCAGTTTACACGGTTCGGAGGCGGGGGGGTTTGCAGATACGCAGTATTTT.

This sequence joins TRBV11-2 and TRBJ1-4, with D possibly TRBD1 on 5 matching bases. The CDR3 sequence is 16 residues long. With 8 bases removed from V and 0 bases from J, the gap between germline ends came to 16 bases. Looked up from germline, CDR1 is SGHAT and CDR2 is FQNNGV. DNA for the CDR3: TGTGCCAGCGGCCCCCGGGGGTGGTCAACTAATGAAAAACTGTTTTTT. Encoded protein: CASGPRGWSTNEKLFF.

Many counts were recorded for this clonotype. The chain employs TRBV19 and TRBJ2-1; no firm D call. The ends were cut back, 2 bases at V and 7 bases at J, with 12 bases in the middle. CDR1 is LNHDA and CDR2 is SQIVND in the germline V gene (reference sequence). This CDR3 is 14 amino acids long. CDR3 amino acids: CASSINLGLNEQFF. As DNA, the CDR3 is TGTGCCAGTAGTATAAATCTGGGGTTAAATGAGCAGTTCTTC.

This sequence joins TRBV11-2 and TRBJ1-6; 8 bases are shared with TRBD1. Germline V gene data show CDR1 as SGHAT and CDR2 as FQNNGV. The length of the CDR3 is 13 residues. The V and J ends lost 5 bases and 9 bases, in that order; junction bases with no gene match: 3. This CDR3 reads CASSDRGSSPLHF. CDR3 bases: TGTGCCAGCAGCGACAGGGGCTCTTCACCCCTCCACTTT.

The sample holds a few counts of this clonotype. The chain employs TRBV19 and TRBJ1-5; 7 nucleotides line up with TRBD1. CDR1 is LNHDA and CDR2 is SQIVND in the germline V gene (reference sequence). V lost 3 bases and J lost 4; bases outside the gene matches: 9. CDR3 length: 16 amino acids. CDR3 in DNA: TGTGCCAGTAGTATCCGGAGACAGGGAAGTAATCAGCCCCAGCATTTT. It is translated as CASSIRRQGSNQPQHF.

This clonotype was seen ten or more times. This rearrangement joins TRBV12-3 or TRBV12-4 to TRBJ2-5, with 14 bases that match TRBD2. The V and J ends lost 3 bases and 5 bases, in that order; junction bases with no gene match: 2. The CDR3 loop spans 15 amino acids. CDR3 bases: TGTGCCAGCAGTTTCGGGACTAGCGGGAGTGAGACCCAGTACTTC. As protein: CASSFGTSGSETQYF.

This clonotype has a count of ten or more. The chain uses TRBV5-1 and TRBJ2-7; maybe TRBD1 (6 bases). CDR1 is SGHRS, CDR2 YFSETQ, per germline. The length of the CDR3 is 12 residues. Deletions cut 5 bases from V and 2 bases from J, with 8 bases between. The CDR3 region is CASSTGTYEQYF. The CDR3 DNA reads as TGCGCCAGCAGTACAGGGACCTACGAGCAGTACTTC.

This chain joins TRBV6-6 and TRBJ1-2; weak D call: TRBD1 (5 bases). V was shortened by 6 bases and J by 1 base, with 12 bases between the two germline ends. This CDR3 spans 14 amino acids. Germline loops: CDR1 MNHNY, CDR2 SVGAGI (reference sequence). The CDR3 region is CASSPEGFNYGYTF. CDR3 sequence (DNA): TGTGCCAGCAGCCCGGAGGGGTTTAACTATGGCTACACCTTC.

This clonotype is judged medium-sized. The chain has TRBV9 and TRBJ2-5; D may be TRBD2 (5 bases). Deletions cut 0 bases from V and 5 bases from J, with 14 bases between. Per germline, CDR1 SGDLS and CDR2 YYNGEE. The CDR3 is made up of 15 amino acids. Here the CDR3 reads CASSVVSGFGETQYF. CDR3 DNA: TGTGCCAGCAGCGTAGTATCGGGGTTCGGGGAGACCCAGTACTTC.

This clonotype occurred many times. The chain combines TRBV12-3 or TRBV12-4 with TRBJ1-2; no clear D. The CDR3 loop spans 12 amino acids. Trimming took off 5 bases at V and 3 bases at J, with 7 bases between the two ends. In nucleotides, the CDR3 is TGTGCCAGCAGTCCACGGGACTATGGCTACACCTTC. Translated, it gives CASSPRDYGYTF.

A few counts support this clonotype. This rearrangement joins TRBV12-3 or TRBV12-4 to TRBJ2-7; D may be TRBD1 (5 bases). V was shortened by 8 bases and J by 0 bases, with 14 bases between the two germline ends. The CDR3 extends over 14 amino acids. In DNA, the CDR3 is TGTGCCAGCGGAACAGGTTCCCTCTCCTACGAGCAGTACTTC. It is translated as CASGTGSLSYEQYF.

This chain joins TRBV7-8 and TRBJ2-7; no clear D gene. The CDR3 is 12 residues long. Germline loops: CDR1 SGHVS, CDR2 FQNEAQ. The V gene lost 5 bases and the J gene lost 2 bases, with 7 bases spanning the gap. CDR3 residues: CASSGNTYEQYF. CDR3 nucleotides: TGTGCCAGCAGCGGCAACACCTACGAGCAGTACTTC.